This T cell receptor beta chain was retrieved from a study of identical twins. TCRdb called the 5' RACE reads again in MiXCR, with one record for every CDR3 protein. Seen here are fewer than 900,000 distinct CDR3 sequences, 15% to 20% observed once, and the top ten hold around 14%. Trimming took 1 base from V and 10 from J, leaving 8 bases between them. Per the germline V gene, CDR1 is MGHRA and CDR2 is YSYEKL. The CDR3 runs 12 residues. These same data were also listed under a study on T cells expressing NK-cell markers. That publication notes: Sorted T-cell subsets CD3+CD56+NKG2C+, CD3+CD56+NKG2C- and CD3+CD56-NKG2C+ were TCR beta-sequenced. Seven of eight sequenced donors tested HCMV-seropositive; one tested seronegative. Several experiments added an anti-gamma-delta TCR antibody to sort only alpha-beta TCR T cells.

Sequenced sample: PBMCs. The receptor was isolated from a woman between 18 and 29 years old in good health. The rearrangement joins TRBV4-1 to TRBJ2-1, with D possibly being TRBD1 or TRBD2 (6 bases each). CDR3 bases: TGCGCCAGCAGCCAAGCGGGGGCGGAGCAGTTCTTC. It codes for CASSQAGAEQFF.